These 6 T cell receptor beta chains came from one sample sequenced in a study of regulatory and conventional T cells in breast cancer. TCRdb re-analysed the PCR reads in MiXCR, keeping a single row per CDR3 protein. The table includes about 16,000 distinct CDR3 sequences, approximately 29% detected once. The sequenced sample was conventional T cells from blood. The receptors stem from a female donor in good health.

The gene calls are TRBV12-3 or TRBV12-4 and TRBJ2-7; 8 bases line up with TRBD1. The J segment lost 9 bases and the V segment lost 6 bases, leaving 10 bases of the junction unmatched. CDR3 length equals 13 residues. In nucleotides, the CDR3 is TGTGCCAGCAGCCGTACCGACAGGGGAGGGCAGTACTTC. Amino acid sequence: CASSRTDRGGQYF.

CDR3 DNA sequence: TGCAGTGCTAGAGACTACCAATGGGGCTACGAGCAGTACTTC. As protein: CSARDYQWGYEQYF. The chain employs TRBV20-1 and TRBJ2-7, with D hard to call. Deletions cut 0 bases from V and 3 bases from J, with 12 bases between. CDR3 length: 14 residues. Germline lookup yields CDR1 DFQATT and CDR2 SNEGSKA (reference sequence).

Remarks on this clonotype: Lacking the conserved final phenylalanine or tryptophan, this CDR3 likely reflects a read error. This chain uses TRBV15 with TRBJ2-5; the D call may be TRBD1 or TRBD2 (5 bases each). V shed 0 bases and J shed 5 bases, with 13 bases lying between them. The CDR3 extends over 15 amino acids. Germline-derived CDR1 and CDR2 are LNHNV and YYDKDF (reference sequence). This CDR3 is CATSRDGGPGETQYL. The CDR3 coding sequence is TGTGCCACCAGCAGAGATGGAGGACCAGGGGAGACCCAGTACCTC.

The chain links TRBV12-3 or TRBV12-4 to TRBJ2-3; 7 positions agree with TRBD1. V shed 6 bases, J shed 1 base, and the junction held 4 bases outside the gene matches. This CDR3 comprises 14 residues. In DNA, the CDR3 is TGTGCCAGCAGGGACACAGGGGGCACAGATACGCAGTATTTT. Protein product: CASRDTGGTDTQYF.

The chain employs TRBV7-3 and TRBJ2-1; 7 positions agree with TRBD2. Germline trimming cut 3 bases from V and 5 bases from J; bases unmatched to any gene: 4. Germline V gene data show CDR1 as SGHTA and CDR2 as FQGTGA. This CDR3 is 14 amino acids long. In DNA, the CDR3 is TGTGCCAGCAGCTTGAGCGGGGTAAACAATGAGCAGTTCTTC. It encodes CASSLSGVNNEQFF.

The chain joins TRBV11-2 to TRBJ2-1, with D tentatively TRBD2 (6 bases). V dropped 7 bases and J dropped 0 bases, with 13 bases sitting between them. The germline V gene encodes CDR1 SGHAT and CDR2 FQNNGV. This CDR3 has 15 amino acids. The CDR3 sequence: CASTTGRHSYNEQFF. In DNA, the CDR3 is TGTGCCAGCACCACGGGGAGGCACTCCTACAATGAGCAGTTCTTC.